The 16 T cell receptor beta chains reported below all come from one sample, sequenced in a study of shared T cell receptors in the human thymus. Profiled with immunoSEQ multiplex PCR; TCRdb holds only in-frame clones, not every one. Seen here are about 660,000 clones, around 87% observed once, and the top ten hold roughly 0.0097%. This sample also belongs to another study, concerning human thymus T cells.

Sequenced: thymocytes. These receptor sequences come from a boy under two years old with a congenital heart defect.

The CDR3 protein is CASGLGQGEDQPQHF. The CDR3 DNA reads TGTGCTAGTGGTTTGGGACAGGGGGAAGATCAGCCCCAGCATTTT. The chain has TRBV12-5 and TRBJ1-5, with TRBD1 identical over 9 bases. The junction had 3 bases not matched to a gene; V was cut back by 1 base and J by 5 bases. Germline CDR1 and CDR2: LGHNT and FRNRAP. This CDR3 is 15 amino acids long.

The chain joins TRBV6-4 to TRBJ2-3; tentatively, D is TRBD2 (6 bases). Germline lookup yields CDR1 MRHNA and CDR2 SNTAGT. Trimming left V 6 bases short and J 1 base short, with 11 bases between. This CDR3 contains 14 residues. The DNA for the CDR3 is TGTGCCAGCAGCCGACCGGGAGGCACAGATACGCAGTATTTT. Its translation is CASSRPGGTDTQYF.

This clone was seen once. Here the CDR3 reads CASSFRDRGGRVPYEQYF. The CDR3 DNA follows: TGCGCCAGCAGCTTCCGGGACAGGGGGGGAAGGGTTCCCTACGAGCAGTACTTC. The rearrangement links TRBV4-3 to TRBJ2-7; 11 bases fit TRBD1. The CDR3 totals 18 residues. Germline V gene lookup returns CDR1 LGHNA and CDR2 YSLEER. The ends lost 5 bases at V and 2 bases at J; junction bases unmatched: 14.

The CDR3 bases are TGTGCCAGCAGTCCCAATAGCGGGACTAGCACAGATACGCAGTATTTT. Protein sequence: CASSPNSGTSTDTQYF. The chain uses TRBV5-4 and TRBJ2-3; 8 bases are shared with TRBD2. J was trimmed by 0 bases and V by 5 bases; bases with no gene match: 8. Germline CDR1 reads SGHNT; CDR2 reads YYREEE (reference sequence). The CDR3 extends over 16 amino acids.

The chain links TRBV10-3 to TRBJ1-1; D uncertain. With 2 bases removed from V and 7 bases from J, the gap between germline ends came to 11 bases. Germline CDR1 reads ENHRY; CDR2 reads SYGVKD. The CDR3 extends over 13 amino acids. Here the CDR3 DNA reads TGTGCCATCAGTGAGCAAGAGGGCAGTGAAGCTTTCTTT. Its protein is CAISEQEGSEAFF.

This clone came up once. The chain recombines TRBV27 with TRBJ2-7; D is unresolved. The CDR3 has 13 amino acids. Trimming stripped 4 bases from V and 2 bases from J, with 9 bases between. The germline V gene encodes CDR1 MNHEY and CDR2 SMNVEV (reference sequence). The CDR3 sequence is CASSSRPPYEQYF. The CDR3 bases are TGTGCCAGCAGTTCCAGGCCCCCCTACGAGCAGTACTTC.

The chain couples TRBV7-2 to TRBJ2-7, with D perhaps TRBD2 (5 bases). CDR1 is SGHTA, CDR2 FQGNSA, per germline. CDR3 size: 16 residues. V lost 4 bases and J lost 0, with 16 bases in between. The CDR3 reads CASSSPELEASYEQYF. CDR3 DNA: TGTGCCAGCAGCTCCCCCGAACTAGAGGCCTCCTACGAGCAGTACTTC.

The CDR3 coding sequence is TGTGCCAGCAGTCGTGTGGGGCAACAAGAGACCCAGTACTTC. Amino acids: CASSRVGQQETQYF. V usage is TRBV2 and J usage is TRBJ2-5; TRBD1 is a possible D gene (5 bases). This CDR3 comprises 14 residues. V was trimmed by 5 bases and J by 2 bases, leaving 12 bases between them. The germline CDR1 and CDR2 sequences are SNHLY and FYNNEI.

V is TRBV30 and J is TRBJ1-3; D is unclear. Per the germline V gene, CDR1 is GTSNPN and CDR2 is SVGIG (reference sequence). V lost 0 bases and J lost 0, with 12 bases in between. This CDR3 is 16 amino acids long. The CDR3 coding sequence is TGTGCCTGGAGTGTTGACGGGGATTACTCTGGAAACACCATATATTTT. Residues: CAWSVDGDYSGNTIYF.

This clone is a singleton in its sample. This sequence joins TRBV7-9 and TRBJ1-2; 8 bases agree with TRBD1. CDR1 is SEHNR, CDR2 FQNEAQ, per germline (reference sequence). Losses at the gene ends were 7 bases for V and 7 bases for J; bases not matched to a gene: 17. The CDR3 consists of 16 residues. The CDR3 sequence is CASNSIRRDRKRGYTF. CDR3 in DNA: TGTGCCAGCAACTCGATCCGACGGGACAGGAAACGTGGCTACACCTTC.

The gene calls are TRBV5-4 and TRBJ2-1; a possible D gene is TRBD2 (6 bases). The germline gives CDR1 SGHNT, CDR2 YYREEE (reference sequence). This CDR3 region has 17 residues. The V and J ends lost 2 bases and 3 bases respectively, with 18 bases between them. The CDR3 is CASSFKGGTILYNEQFF. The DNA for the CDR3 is TGTGCCAGCAGCTTTAAAGGCGGGACCATCCTCTACAATGAGCAGTTCTTC.

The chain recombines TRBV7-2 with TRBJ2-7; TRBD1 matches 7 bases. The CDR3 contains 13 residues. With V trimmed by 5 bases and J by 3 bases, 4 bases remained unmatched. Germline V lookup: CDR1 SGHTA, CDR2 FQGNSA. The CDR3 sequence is CASSPTGIYEQYF. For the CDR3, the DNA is TGTGCCAGCAGCCCGACAGGGATCTACGAGCAGTACTTC.

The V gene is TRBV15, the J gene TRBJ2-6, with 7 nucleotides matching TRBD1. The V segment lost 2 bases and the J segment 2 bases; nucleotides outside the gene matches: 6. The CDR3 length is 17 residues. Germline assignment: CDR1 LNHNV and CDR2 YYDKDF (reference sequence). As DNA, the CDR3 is TGTGCCACCAGCAGAATGGACAGGAGACCTGGGGCCAACGTCCTGACTTTC. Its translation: CATSRMDRRPGANVLTF.

The CDR3 sequence is CASSTGTVEDTQYF. The CDR3 region has the DNA TGTGCCAGCAGTACCGGGACAGTGGAAGATACGCAGTATTTT. This chain links TRBV11-3 with TRBJ2-3; 7 bases fit TRBD1. Per the germline V gene, CDR1 is SGHNT and CDR2 is YENEEA. Germline trimming cut 6 bases from V and 5 bases from J; bases unmatched to any gene: 8. The CDR3 consists of 14 residues.

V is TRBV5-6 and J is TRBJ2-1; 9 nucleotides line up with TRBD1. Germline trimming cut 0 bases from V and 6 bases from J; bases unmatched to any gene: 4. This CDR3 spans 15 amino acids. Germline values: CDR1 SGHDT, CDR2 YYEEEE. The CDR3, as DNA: TGTGCCAGCAGCTTGGTTAGGGGACAGGGCAATGAGCAGTTCTTC. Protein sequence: CASSLVRGQGNEQFF.

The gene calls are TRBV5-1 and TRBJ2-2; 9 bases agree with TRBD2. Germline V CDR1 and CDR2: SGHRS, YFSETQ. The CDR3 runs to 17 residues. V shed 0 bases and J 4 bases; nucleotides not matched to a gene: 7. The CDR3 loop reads CASSLAVAGAPTGELFF. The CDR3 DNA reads TGCGCCAGCAGCTTGGCGGTAGCGGGAGCCCCCACCGGGGAGCTGTTTTTT.